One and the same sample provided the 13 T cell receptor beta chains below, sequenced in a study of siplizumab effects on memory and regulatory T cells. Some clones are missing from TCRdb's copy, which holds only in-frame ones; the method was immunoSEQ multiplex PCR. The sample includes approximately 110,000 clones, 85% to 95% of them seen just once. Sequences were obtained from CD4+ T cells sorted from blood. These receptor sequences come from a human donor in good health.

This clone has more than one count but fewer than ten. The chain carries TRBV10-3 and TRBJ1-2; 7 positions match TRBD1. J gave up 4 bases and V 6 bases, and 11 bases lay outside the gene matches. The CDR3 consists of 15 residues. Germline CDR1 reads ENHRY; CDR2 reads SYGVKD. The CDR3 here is CAIRKWDSAVYGYTF. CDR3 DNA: TGTGCCATCAGAAAGTGGGACAGTGCTGTCTATGGCTACACCTTC.

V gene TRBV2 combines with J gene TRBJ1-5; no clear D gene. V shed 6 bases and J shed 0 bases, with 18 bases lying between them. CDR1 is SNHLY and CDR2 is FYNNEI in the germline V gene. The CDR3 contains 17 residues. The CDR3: CASRVGLRRSSNQPQHF. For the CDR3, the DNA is TGTGCCAGCAGGGTCGGCCTTAGACGGAGTAGCAATCAGCCCCAGCATTTT.

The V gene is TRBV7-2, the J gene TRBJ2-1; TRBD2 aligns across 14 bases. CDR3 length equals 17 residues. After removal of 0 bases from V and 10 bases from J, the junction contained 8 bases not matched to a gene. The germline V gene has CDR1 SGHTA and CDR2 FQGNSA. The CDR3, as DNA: TGTGCCAGCAGCTTAGCGCCCGGGACTAGCGGGAGAAGGGAGCAGTTCTTC. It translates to CASSLAPGTSGRREQFF.

The CDR3 reads CASIVGTGGHPTNEKLFF. The CDR3 DNA reads TGTGCCAGCATCGTAGGGACAGGGGGGCACCCAACTAATGAAAAACTGTTTTTT. The V call is TRBV6-4, the J call TRBJ1-4, with TRBD1 matching 11 bases. The CDR3 runs 18 residues. J gave up 0 bases and V 7 bases, and 10 bases lay outside the gene matches. Germline-derived CDR1 and CDR2 are MRHNA and SNTAGT.

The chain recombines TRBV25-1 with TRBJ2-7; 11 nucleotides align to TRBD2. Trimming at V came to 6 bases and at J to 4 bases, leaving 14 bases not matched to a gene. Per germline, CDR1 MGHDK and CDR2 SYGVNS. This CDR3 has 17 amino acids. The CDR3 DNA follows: TGTGCCAGCAGGATGGTGGTAGCGGGAGGGCTAGCTTACGAGCAGTACTTC. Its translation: CASRMVVAGGLAYEQYF.

The CDR3 coding sequence is TGTGCTAGTGGTTTGTTCACCGGGGAGCTGTTTTTT. Its protein product is CASGLFTGELFF. The V gene is TRBV12-5, the J gene TRBJ2-2, with D unclear. Per the germline V gene, CDR1 is LGHNT and CDR2 is FRNRAP. Trimming removed 2 bases from V and 4 bases from J, with 2 bases in between. The CDR3 is made up of 12 amino acids.

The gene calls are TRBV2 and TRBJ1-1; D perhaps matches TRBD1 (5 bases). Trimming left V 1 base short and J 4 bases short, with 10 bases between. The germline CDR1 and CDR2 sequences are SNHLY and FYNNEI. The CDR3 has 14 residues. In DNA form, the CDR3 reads TGTGCCAGCAGTGAAGACGGTGGGGGCACTGAAGCTTTCTTT. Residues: CASSEDGGGTEAFF.

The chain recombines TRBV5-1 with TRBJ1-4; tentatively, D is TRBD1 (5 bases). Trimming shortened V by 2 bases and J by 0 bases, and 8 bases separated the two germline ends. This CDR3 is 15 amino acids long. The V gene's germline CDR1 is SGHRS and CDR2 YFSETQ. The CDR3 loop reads CASSLQEPTNEKLFF. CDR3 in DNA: TGCGCCAGCAGCTTACAGGAACCAACTAATGAAAAACTGTTTTTT. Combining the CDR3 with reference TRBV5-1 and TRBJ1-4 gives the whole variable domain KAGVTQTPRYLIKTRGQQVTLSCSPISGHRSVSWYQQTPGQGLQFLFEYFSETQRNKGNFPGRFSGRQFSNSRSEMNVSTLELGDSALYLCASSLQEPTNEKLFFGSGTQLSVL.

The CDR3 region has the DNA TGTGCCAGTAGTATCCAAAGAAACTACGAGCAGTACTTC. The encoded protein is CASSIQRNYEQYF. V gene TRBV19 combines with J gene TRBJ2-7; D is ambiguous. The germline V and J ends were trimmed by 3 bases and 3 bases, with 9 bases remaining between them. Looked up from germline, CDR1 is LNHDA and CDR2 is SQIVND (reference sequence). The CDR3 length is 13 residues.

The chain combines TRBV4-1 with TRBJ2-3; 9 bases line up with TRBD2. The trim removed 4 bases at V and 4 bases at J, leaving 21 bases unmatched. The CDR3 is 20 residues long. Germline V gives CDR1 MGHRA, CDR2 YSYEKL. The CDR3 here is CASSPLGLAGTYGWADTQYF. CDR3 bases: TGCGCCAGCAGCCCCCTGGGGCTAGCGGGGACCTACGGATGGGCAGATACGCAGTATTTT.

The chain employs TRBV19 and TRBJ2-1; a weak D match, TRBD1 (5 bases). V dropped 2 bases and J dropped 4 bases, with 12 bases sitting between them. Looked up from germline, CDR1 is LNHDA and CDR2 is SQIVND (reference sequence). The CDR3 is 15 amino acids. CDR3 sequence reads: CASSITQGIYNEQFF. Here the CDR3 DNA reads TGTGCCAGTAGTATAACCCAGGGTATTTACAATGAGCAGTTCTTC.

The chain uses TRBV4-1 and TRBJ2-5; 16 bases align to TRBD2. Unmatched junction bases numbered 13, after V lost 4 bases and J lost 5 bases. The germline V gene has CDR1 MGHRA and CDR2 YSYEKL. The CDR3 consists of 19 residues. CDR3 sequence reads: CASSRPGLAGGPTLETQYF. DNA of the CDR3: TGCGCCAGCAGCCGACCGGGACTAGCGGGGGGGCCGACGCTGGAGACCCAGTACTTC.

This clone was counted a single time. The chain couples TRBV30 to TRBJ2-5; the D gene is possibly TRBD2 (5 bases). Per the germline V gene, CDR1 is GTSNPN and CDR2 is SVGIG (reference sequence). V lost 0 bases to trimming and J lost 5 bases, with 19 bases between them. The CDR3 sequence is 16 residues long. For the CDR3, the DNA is TGTGCCTGGAGTGTCGTTTCTAGCCCTAGTTTGGAGACCCAGTACTTC. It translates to CAWSVVSSPSLETQYF.